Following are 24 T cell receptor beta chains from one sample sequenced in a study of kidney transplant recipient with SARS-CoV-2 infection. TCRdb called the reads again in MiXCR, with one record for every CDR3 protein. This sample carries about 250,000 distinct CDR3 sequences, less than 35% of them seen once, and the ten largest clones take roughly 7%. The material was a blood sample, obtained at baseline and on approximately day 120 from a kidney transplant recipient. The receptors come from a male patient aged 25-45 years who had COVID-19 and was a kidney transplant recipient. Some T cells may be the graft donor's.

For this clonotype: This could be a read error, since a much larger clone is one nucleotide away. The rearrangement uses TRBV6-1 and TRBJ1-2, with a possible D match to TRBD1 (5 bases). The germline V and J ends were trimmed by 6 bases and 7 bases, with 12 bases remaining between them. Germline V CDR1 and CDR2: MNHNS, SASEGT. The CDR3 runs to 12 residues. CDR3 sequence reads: CASSFRGRGYTF. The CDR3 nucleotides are TGTGCCAGCAGCTTCCGGGGCCGTGGCTACACCTTC.

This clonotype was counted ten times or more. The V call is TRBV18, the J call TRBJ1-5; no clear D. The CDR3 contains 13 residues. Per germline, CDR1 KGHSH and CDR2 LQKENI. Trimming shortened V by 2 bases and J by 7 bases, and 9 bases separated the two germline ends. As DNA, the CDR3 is TGTGCCAGCTCACCAGCACTTTCACAGCCCCAGCATTTT. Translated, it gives CASSPALSQPQHF.

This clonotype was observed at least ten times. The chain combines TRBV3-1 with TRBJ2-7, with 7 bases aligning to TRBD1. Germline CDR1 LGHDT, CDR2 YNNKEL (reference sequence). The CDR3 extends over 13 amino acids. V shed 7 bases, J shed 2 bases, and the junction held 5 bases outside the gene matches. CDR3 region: CASIGTETYEQYF. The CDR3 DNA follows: TGTGCCAGCATTGGGACAGAGACCTACGAGCAGTACTTC.

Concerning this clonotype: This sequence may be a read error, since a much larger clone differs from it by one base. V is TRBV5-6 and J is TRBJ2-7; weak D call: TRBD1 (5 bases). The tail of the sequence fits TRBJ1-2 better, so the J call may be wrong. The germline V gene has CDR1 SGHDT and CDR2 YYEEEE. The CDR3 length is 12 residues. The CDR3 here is CASTLDSHGYTF. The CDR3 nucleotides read TGTGCCAGCACCCTCGACAGCCATGGCTACACCTTC.

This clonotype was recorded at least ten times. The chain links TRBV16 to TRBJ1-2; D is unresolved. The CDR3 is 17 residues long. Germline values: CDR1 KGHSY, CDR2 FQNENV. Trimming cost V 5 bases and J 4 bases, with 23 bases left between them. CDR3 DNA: TGTGCCAGCAGCTTAAGTAGGGTCGTTAGAAAGACCTATGGCTACACCTTC. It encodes CASSLSRVVRKTYGYTF.

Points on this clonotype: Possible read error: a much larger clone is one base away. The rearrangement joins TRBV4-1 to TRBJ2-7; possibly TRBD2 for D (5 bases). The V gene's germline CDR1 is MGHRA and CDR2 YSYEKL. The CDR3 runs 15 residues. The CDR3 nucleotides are TGCGCCAGCAGCCAAGGAAATGGGGAGAACTACGGGCAGTACTTC. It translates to CASSQGNGENYGQYF.

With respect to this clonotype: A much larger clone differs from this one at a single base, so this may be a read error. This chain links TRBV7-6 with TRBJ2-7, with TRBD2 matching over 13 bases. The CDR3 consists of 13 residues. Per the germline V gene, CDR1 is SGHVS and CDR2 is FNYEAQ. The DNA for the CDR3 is TGTGCCGGCAGCCCGACTAGCGGGGGGGAGCAGTACTTC. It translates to CAGSPTSGGEQYF.

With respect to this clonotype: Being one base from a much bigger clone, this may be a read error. CDR3 nucleotides: TGTGCCAGCAACTTTGCAGGGACTGGAAACACCATATATTTT. Translating it yields CASNFAGTGNTIYF. V usage is TRBV7-3 and J usage is TRBJ1-3, with D possibly being TRBD1 (5 bases). With 7 bases removed from V and 2 bases from J, the gap between germline ends came to 12 bases. The length of the CDR3 is 14 residues. Germline-derived CDR1 and CDR2 are SGHTA and FQGTGA. The whole variable domain, remainder taken from reference TRBV7-3 and TRBJ1-3, is GAGVSQTPSNKVTEKGKYVELRCDPISGHTALYWYRQSLGQGPEFLIYFQGTGAADDSGLPNDRFFAVRPEGSVSTLKIQRTERGDSAVYLCASNFAGTGNTIYFGEGSWLTVV.

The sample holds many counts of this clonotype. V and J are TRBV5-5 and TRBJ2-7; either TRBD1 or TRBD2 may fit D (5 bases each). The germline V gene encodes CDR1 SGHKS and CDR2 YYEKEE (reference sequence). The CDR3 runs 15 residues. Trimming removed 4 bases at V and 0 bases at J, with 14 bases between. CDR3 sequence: CASSQSGRVSYEQYF. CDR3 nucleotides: TGTGCCAGCAGCCAAAGCGGCAGGGTCTCCTACGAGCAGTACTTC.

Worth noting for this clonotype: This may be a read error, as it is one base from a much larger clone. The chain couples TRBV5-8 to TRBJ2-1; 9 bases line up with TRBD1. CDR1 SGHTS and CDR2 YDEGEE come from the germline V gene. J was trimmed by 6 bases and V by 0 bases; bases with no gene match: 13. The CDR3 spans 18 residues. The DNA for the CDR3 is TGTGCCAGCAGCTTGGCCGAGCGGCGGACAGGGGCCCTCAATGAGCAGTTCTTC. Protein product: CASSLAERRTGALNEQFF.

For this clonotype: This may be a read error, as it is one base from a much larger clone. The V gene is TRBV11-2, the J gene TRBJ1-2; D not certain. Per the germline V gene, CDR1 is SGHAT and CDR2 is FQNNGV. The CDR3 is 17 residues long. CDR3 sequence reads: CASSHQTTSRKTYDYTF. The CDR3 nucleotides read TGTGCCAGCAGCCACCAAACAACAAGCAGAAAGACCTATGACTACACCTTC. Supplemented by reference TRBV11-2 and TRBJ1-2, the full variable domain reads EAGVAQSPRYKIIEKRQSVAFWCNPISGHATLYWYQQILGQGPKLLIQFQNNGVVDDSQLPKDRFSAERLKGVDSTLKIQPAKLEDSAVYLCASSHQTTSRKTYDYTFGSGTRLTVV.

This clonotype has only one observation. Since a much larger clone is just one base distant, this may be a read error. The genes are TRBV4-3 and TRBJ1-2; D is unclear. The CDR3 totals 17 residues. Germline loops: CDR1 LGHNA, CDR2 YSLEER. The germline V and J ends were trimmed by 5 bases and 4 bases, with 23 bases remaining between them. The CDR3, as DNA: TGCGCCAGCAGCGATATCAGAGGACGTCGAAGGACCTATGGCTACACCTTC. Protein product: CASSDIRGRRRTYGYTF.

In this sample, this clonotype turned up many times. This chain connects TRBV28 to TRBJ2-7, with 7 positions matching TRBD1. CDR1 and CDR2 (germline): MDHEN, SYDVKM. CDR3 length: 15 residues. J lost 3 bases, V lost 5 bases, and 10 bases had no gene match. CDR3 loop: CASSPYRTGIYEQYF. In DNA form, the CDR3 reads TGTGCCAGCAGTCCCTATCGGACAGGTATCTACGAGCAGTACTTC.

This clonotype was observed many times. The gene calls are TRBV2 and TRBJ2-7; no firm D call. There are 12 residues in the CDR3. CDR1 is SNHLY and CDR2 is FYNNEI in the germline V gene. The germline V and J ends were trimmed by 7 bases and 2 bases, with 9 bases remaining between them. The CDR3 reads CASNRETYEQYF. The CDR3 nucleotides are TGTGCCAGCAATAGGGAAACCTACGAGCAGTACTTC. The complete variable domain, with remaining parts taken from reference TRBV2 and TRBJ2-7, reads EPEVTQTPSHQVTQMGQEVILRCVPISNHLYFYWYRQILGQKVEFLVSFYNNEISEKSEIFDDQFSVERPDGSNFTLKIRSTKLEDSAMYFCASNRETYEQYFGPGTRLTVT.

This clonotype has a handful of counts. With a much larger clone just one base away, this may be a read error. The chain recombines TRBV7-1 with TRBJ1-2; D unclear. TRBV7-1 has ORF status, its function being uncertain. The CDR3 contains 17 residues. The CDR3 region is CASSWLFHEGKTYGHTF. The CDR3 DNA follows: TGTGCCAGCAGCTGGTTATTTCACGAGGGAAAGACCTATGGCCACACCTTC.

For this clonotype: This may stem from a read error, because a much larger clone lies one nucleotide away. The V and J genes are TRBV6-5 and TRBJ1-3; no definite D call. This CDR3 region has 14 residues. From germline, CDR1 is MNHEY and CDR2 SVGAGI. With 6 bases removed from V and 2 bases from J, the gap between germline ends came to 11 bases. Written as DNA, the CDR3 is TGTGCCAGCAGAGCGCCCTGGGCTGGAAACACCATATATTTT. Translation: CASRAPWAGNTIYF.

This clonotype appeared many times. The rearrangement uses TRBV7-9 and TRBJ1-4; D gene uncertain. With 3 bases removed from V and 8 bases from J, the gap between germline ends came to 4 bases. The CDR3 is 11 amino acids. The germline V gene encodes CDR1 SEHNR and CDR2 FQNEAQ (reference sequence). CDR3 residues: CASSFGEKLFF. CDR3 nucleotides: TGTGCCAGCAGCTTTGGGGAAAAACTGTTTTTT.

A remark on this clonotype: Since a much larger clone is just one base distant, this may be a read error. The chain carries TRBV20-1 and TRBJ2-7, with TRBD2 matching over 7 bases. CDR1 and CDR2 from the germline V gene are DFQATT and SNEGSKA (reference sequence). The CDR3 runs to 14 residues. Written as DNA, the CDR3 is TGCAGTGCTAGACGGCTAGCGGACTCCTACGAGCAGCACTTC. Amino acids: CSARRLADSYEQHF.

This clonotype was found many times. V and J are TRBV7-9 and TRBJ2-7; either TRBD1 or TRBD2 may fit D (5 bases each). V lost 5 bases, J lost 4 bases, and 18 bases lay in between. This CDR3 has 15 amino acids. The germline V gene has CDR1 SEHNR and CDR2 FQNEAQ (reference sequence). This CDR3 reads CASSLRDGSNYEQYF. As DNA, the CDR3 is TGTGCCAGCAGCCTTCGGGACGGGTCAAATTACGAGCAGTACTTC.

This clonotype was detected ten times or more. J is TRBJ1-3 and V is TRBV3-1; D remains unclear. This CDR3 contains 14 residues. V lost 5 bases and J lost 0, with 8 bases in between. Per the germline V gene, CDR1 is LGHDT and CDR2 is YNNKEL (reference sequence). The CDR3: CASSMSHSGNTIYF. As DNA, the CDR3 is TGTGCCAGCAGCATGTCCCACTCTGGAAACACCATATATTTT.

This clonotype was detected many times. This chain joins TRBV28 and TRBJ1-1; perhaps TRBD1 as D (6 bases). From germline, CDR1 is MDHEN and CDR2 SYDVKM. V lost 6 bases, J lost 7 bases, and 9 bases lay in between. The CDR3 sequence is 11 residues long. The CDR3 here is CASRGTFEAFF. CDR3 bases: TGTGCCAGCAGGGGGACATTTGAAGCTTTCTTT. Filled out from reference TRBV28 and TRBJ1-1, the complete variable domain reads DVKVTQSSRYLVKRTGEKVFLECVQDMDHENMFWYRQDPGLGLRLIYFSYDVKMKEKGDIPEGYSVSREKKERFSLILESASTNQTSMYLCASRGTFEAFFGQGTRLTVV.

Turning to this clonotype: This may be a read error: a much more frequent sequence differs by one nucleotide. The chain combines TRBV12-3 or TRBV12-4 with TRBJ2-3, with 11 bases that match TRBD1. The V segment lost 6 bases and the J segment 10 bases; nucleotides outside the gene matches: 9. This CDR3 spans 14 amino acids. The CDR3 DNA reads TGTGCCAGCAGCTATACGGGACAGGGGGATTCGCAGTATTTT. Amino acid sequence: CASSYTGQGDSQYF.

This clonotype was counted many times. CDR3 nucleotides: TGTGCCAGCAGTTTCGGGGGGGCTAATGAAAAACTGTTTTTT. Protein: CASSFGGANEKLFF. The V and J genes are TRBV12-3 or TRBV12-4 and TRBJ1-4, with D possibly TRBD1 on 5 matching bases. This CDR3 region has 14 residues. V was clipped by 3 bases and J by 3 bases, with 8 bases between them.

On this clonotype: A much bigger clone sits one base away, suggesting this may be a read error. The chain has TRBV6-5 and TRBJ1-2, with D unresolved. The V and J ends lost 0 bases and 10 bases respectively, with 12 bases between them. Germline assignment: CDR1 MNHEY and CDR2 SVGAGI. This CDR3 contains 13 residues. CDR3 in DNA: TGTGCCAGCAGTTACTCGAAAGGAGCCGACTACACCTTC. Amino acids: CASSYSKGADYTF.